This T cell receptor beta chain was observed in a study of PD-L1 blockade in urothelial cancer. Study background: Study patients had been treated with 0 to 3 previous chemotherapy regimens.

Libraries were prepared by immunoSEQ multiplex PCR; TCRdb keeps only in-frame clonotypes and omits some of them. The data show approximately 100,000 clones, approximately 90% seen once. The CDR3 sequence is 13 residues long. V was pared by 5 bases and J by 4 bases, with 8 bases between. CDR1 and CDR2 (germline): MDHEN, SYDVKM. The starting material was PBMCs, obtained around atezolizumab (anti-PD-L1) treatment. The TCR was taken from a woman of 80 years or more with urothelial cancer. The rearrangement links TRBV28 to TRBJ2-2; D gene unclear. This chain's CDR3 is CASSLLGTGELFF. The CDR3 nucleotides are TGTGCCAGCAGTCTCCTCGGCACCGGGGAGCTGTTTTTT.